The 23 T cell receptor beta chains in this list originate from one sample, sequenced in a study of T cells in Graves' hyperthyroidism and ophthalmopathy. Using RNA transcripts as the source, TCR beta CDR3 regions were amplified. HTBI primers were employed in a first-round RT-PCR of the TCR CDR3. One entry per CDR3 protein results from TCRdb running MiXCR on the multiplex PCR reads. The data show approximately 600,000 distinct CDR3 sequences, less than 25% seen once. Sequenced material: blood. These receptors originate from a man aged 25-45 years with Graves' ophthalmopathy.

The genes are TRBV30 and TRBJ2-7; no firm D call. This CDR3 spans 12 amino acids. V was cut by 4 bases and J by 1 base, with 8 bases left in between. CDR1 and CDR2 (germline): GTSNPN, SVGIG (reference sequence). This chain's CDR3 is CAWNPGSYEQYF. CDR3 coding DNA: TGTGCCTGGAACCCGGGTTCCTACGAGCAGTACTTC.

This chain links TRBV20-1 with TRBJ2-7; no clear D gene. Per the germline V gene, CDR1 is DFQATT and CDR2 is SNEGSKA (reference sequence). V lost 5 bases, J lost 5 bases, and 13 bases lay in between. There are 12 residues in the CDR3. CDR3 protein: CSARWATDEQYF. The CDR3 DNA reads TGCAGTGCTCGCTGGGCTACGGACGAGCAGTACTTC.

The chain links TRBV4-1 to TRBJ2-5, with 7 nucleotides matching TRBD1. The CDR3 runs 15 residues. V dropped 4 bases and J dropped 5; count of bases not matched to a gene: 10. CDR1 and CDR2 (germline): MGHRA, YSYEKL. The CDR3 region has the DNA TGCGCCAGCAGCCCCGGGACAGCTGAATCGGAGACCCAGTACTTC. It encodes CASSPGTAESETQYF.

As to this clonotype: A much bigger clone sits one base away, suggesting this may be a read error. The CDR3 nucleotides read TGTGCCAGCAGTTGGGCGGGACAACACTCCTGCGAGCAGTACTTC. It yields the protein CASSWAGQHSCEQYF. V is TRBV27 and J is TRBJ2-7; D tentatively reads TRBD1 or TRBD2 (6 bases each). Germline CDR1 and CDR2: MNHEY and SMNVEV (reference sequence). The CDR3 is 15 residues long.

The table lists this clonotype with a few counts. The chain couples TRBV4-1 to TRBJ2-1, with 15 nucleotides matching TRBD2. CDR1 is MGHRA, CDR2 YSYEKL, per germline. This CDR3 contains 18 residues. Unmatched junction bases numbered 9, after V lost 1 base and J lost 8 bases. Written as DNA, the CDR3 is TGCGCCAGCAGCCAAGCACCGCCGGGACTAGCGGGAGGTTATGAGCAGTTCTTC. Its protein is CASSQAPPGLAGGYEQFF.

Notes on this clonotype: At one boundary the junction diverges from the germline segment, which might be a read error. The chain combines TRBV15 with TRBJ2-1; D is unresolved. CDR3 length equals 14 residues. Germline CDR1 LNHNV, CDR2 YYDKDF (reference sequence). The CDR3 region is CATSRSMRCDEQLF. DNA for the CDR3: TGTGCCACCAGCCGATCGATGAGGTGCGATGAGCAGCTCTTC.

V and J are TRBV3-1 and TRBJ2-5; 10 positions agree with TRBD2. The CDR3 runs to 19 residues. Germline V gene data show CDR1 as LGHDT and CDR2 as YNNKEL (reference sequence). Trimming took 1 base from V and 2 from J; bases not matched to a gene: 13. CDR3 bases: TGTGCCAGCAGCCAAGGATTTTCTAGCGGGAGCTCCCTACAAGAGACCCAGTACTTC. Translated, it gives CASSQGFSSGSSLQETQYF.

A few counts support this clonotype. The rearrangement joins TRBV5-6 to TRBJ2-7; 13 bases line up with TRBD2. The germline V gene encodes CDR1 SGHDT and CDR2 YYEEEE. The ends lost 3 bases at V and 4 bases at J; junction bases unmatched: 7. The CDR3 is 16 amino acids. CDR3 in amino acids: CASSWGLAGPPYEQYF. The CDR3 nucleotides are TGTGCCAGCAGCTGGGGACTAGCGGGACCACCATACGAGCAGTACTTC.

This clonotype has at least ten counts. The CDR3 protein is CATRDYHTDTQYF. In DNA, the CDR3 is TGTGCCACCCGGGACTACCACACAGATACGCAGTATTTT. The chain recombines TRBV24-1 with TRBJ2-3, with TRBD2 matching over 7 bases. The CDR3 consists of 13 residues. Germline lookup yields CDR1 KGHDR and CDR2 SFDVKD. Germline trimming cut 9 bases from V and 2 bases from J; bases unmatched to any gene: 4.

This clonotype has ten or more counts. The chain employs TRBV7-8 and TRBJ2-7; D is ambiguous. Germline assignment: CDR1 SGHVS and CDR2 FQNEAQ. V lost 4 bases and J 4 bases, leaving 17 bases between the germline ends. The CDR3 loop spans 15 amino acids. For the CDR3, the DNA is TGTGCCAGCAGCTCCGGCTGGAGTGAAGTATACGAGCAGTACTTC. This translates into CASSSGWSEVYEQYF.

This clonotype was detected many times. V is TRBV11-2 and J is TRBJ2-7, with D possibly TRBD1 on 6 matching bases. From germline, CDR1 is SGHAT and CDR2 FQNNGV. The V gene lost 3 bases and the J gene lost 4 bases, with 16 bases spanning the gap. The CDR3 has 15 amino acids. CDR3 amino acids: CASSFPRDNKYEQYF. Written as DNA, the CDR3 is TGTGCCAGCAGCTTCCCCCGGGACAACAAATACGAGCAGTACTTC.

At least ten counts were recorded for this clonotype. At one end, the junction sequence differs from germline, possibly due to a read error. This chain joins TRBV19 and TRBJ2-2; unclear D gene. CDR3 length: 10 amino acids. CDR1 and CDR2 from the germline V gene are LNHDA and SQIVND (reference sequence). CDR3 region: CASSGGELFF. CDR3 coding DNA: TGCGCCAGCAGTGGCGGGGAGCTGTTTTTT.

The chain carries TRBV20-1 and TRBJ2-3; D is undetermined. Germline loops: CDR1 DFQATT, CDR2 SNEGSKA (reference sequence). The CDR3 totals 11 residues. V lost 5 bases to trimming and J lost 2 bases, with 5 bases between them. CDR3 nucleotide sequence: TGCAGTGCTCTCCTCACAGATACGCAGTATTTT. This gives the protein CSALLTDTQYF.

This clonotype showed up many times. The chain carries TRBV6-1 and TRBJ2-7; 8 bases align to TRBD2. Germline CDR1 MNHNS, CDR2 SASEGT. V shed 10 bases and J 0 bases; nucleotides not matched to a gene: 14. This CDR3 has 16 amino acids. In DNA form, the CDR3 reads TGTGCCACCCTGCCCCAACTAGCGGACAGCTCCTACGAGCAGTACTTC. This gives the protein CATLPQLADSSYEQYF.

In this sample, this clonotype turned up a few times. The chain uses TRBV5-8 and TRBJ1-2; 7 positions match TRBD1. V lost 4 bases and J lost 4; bases outside the gene matches: 10. The CDR3 covers 15 residues. CDR1 SGHTS and CDR2 YDEGEE come from the germline V gene. The CDR3 nucleotides read TGTGCCAGCAGCATAACTCGGGACAGCAGCTATGGCTACACCTTC. This encodes CASSITRDSSYGYTF.

This clonotype was seen ten or more times. The J gene is TRBJ1-5, the V gene TRBV28, with 10 bases that match TRBD1. This CDR3 is built from 20 residues. CDR1 is MDHEN and CDR2 is SYDVKM in the germline V gene. V dropped 2 bases and J dropped 4; count of bases not matched to a gene: 17. CDR3 protein: CASSLTVRRTGGGHNQPQHF. The CDR3 bases are TGTGCCAGCAGTTTAACAGTGCGAAGGACAGGGGGTGGACATAATCAGCCCCAGCATTTT.

With respect to this clonotype: One base away lies a much larger clone, so this may be a sequencing read error. This likely comes from a read error, as the CDR3 has no conserved phenylalanine or tryptophan at its end. The chain links TRBV20-1 to TRBJ2-5; 7 bases fit TRBD2. Germline-derived CDR1 and CDR2 are DFQATT and SNEGSKA (reference sequence). The CDR3 has 12 residues. V trimming: 6 bases; J trimming: 5 bases; junction bases outside the gene matches: 6. The CDR3 DNA sequence: TGCAGTGCAAGCGGGGTCGGGGAGACCCAGTACCTC. This translates into CSASGVGETQYL.

This clonotype was observed many times. The J gene is TRBJ2-3, the V gene TRBV28; D possibly matches TRBD1 or TRBD2 (5 bases each). This CDR3 is 14 amino acids long. The V and J ends lost 8 bases and 2 bases respectively, with 14 bases between them. Germline lookup yields CDR1 MDHEN and CDR2 SYDVKM. CDR3 amino acids: CASSLGTSTDTQYF. The CDR3, as DNA: TGTGCCAGCTCACTGGGGACGTCCACAGATACGCAGTATTTT.

V is TRBV6-4 and J is TRBJ1-2; the D is unclear. The CDR3 totals 13 residues. V was clipped by 6 bases and J by 4 bases, with 12 bases between them. Germline V CDR1 and CDR2: MRHNA, SNTAGT. CDR3: CASSPTTGYGYTF. In DNA, the CDR3 is TGTGCCAGCAGCCCCACGACGGGCTATGGCTACACCTTC.

This clonotype has only a few counts. This chain links TRBV14 with TRBJ2-2, with 7 bases matching TRBD1. The V and J ends lost 3 bases and 3 bases, in that order; junction bases with no gene match: 10. This CDR3 spans 17 amino acids. The germline gives CDR1 SGHDN, CDR2 FVKESK. Here the CDR3 DNA reads TGTGCCAGCAGCCAGACTCTAAGGGGGCGATACACCGGGGAGCTGTTTTTT. This sequence encodes CASSQTLRGRYTGELFF.

This clonotype showed up many times. The CDR3 nucleotides are TGTGCCAGCAGTACAGGGGGAGTTGAAGCTTTCTTT. Translating gives CASSTGGVEAFF. V gene TRBV12-3 or TRBV12-4 combines with J gene TRBJ1-1; 8 bases align to TRBD1. V shed 5 bases, J shed 7 bases, and the junction held 3 bases outside the gene matches. The CDR3 covers 12 residues.

As for this clonotype: The junction shows a germline mismatch at one end, possibly a read error. The rearrangement uses TRBV5-1 and TRBJ2-1; no definite D call. The CDR3 covers 12 residues. Germline loops: CDR1 SGHRS, CDR2 YFSETQ. DNA of the CDR3: TGCGTCAGCAGCTTGGACGGGAATGAGCAGTTCTTC. This codes for CVSSLDGNEQFF.

In its sample, this clonotype was seen many times. This chain uses TRBV5-1 with TRBJ2-3; D gene unclear. This CDR3 comprises 15 residues. The germline V gene has CDR1 SGHRS and CDR2 YFSETQ. V gave up 0 bases and J gave up 3 bases, with 11 bases separating them. CDR3 coding DNA: TGCGCCAGCAGCTTGGGCCGAGGTGGGACAGATACGCAGTATTTT. Its protein product is CASSLGRGGTDTQYF.